The next 18 T cell receptor beta chains were all read from a single sample in a study of immune heterogeneity within non-small cell lung tumors (dated by TCRdb to the late 2010s). Sequencing relied on a HiSeq X Ten. The TCR beta CDR3 region was amplified with a multiplex PCR system whose first round ran for roughly 9 cycles using 32 V-gene forward primers and 13 J-gene reverse primers. The public reads were quality trimmed at Q25 with fastp and then assembled into clones with MiXCR by TCRdb, keeping productive beta chains. CDR3 protein duplicates are merged, each entry listing the most common genes and DNA. The sample records 14,000 or so distinct CDR3 sequences, approximately 26% of which are singletons. In total, the top ten clones hold about 4.3% of the sample. Genomic DNA was extracted from bulk tumor tissue and used as the TCR template, and approximately 600 ng gDNA was amplified per sample. During surgery, multiple biopsies were taken from each primary tumor and placed as far apart as possible within the tumor mass. The study cohort was described as untreated and was composed of newly diagnosed NSCLC cases undergoing curative surgery.

The specimen was lung tumor tissue. The source of these receptors is a man aged 35 to 55 with non-small cell lung cancer.

This clonotype was counted a few times. A much larger clone is a single base away; this may be a read error. This sequence joins TRBV11-2 and TRBJ1-2; D gene uncertain. The CDR3 covers 12 residues. Per germline, CDR1 SGHAT and CDR2 FQNNGV. Trimming took off 2 bases at V and 7 bases at J, with 8 bases between the two ends. In DNA form, the CDR3 reads TGTGCCAGCAGCTTATCTAATGGTGGCTACACCTTC. It encodes CASSLSNGGYTF.

This rearrangement joins TRBV6-1 to TRBJ2-5; the match to TRBD1 covers 10 bases. The CDR3 contains 12 residues. The germline V gene encodes CDR1 MNHNS and CDR2 SASEGT. V gave up 7 bases and J gave up 9 bases; unmatched junction bases: 5. The CDR3, as DNA: TGTGCCAGCACTAGGGACAGGGGAGCCCAGTACTTC. It translates to CASTRDRGAQYF.

The DNA for the CDR3 is TGTGCCAGCAGCATAGCGGGAGGTAGCACAGATACGCAGTATTTT. Protein sequence: CASSIAGGSTDTQYF. The chain carries TRBV9 and TRBJ2-3; 10 nucleotides match TRBD2. V lost 4 bases, J lost 0 bases, and 2 bases stayed unmatched. The CDR3 contains 15 residues. Germline V gene sequence: CDR1 SGDLS, CDR2 YYNGEE.

The sample holds many counts of this clonotype. The chain links TRBV6-1 to TRBJ2-7, with D possibly being TRBD2 (5 bases). The CDR3 extends over 16 amino acids. CDR1 and CDR2 (germline): MNHNS, SASEGT. V lost 5 bases and J lost 1, with 18 bases in between. The CDR3 DNA follows: TGTGCCAGCAGTTACAGCGGACTCGTACCTTCCTACGAGCAGTACTTC. The encoded protein is CASSYSGLVPSYEQYF.

Concerning this clonotype itself: Since a much larger clone is just one base distant, this may be a read error. The rearrangement joins TRBV20-1 to TRBJ1-6, with D perhaps matching TRBD1 (5 bases). The CDR3 length is 11 residues. Trimming stripped 5 bases from V and 8 bases from J, with 7 bases between. CDR1 and CDR2 (germline): DFQATT, SNEGSKA (reference sequence). DNA for the CDR3: TGCAGTGCTGGACATGATTCACCCCTCCACTTT. Amino acid sequence: CSAGHDSPLHF.

This clonotype was seen at least ten times. The rearrangement links TRBV9 to TRBJ2-7; 13 nucleotides agree with TRBD2. The trim removed 5 bases at V and 5 bases at J, leaving 10 bases unmatched. The germline CDR1 and CDR2 sequences are SGDLS and YYNGEE. There are 16 residues in the CDR3. As DNA, the CDR3 is TGTGCCAGCAGTCGAAGGACTAGCGGGGGTCAGGACGAGCAGTACTTC. Translation: CASSRRTSGGQDEQYF.

The chain carries TRBV7-3 and TRBJ2-7, with TRBD2 identical over 10 bases. This CDR3 comprises 15 residues. The J segment lost 6 bases and the V segment lost 7 bases, leaving 12 bases of the junction unmatched. CDR1 and CDR2 (germline): SGHTA, FQGTGA. CDR3 amino acids: CASIPAGSGRREQYF. DNA for the CDR3: TGTGCCAGCATCCCGGCCGGTAGCGGGAGGCGCGAGCAGTACTTC. Full variable domain (remainder filled in from reference TRBV7-3 and TRBJ2-7): GAGVSQTPSNKVTEKGKYVELRCDPISGHTALYWYRQSLGQGPEFLIYFQGTGAADDSGLPNDRFFAVRPEGSVSTLKIQRTERGDSAVYLCASIPAGSGRREQYFGPGTRLTVT.

As regards this clonotype: This could be a read error, since a much larger clone is one nucleotide away. The rearrangement uses TRBV6-2 or TRBV6-3 and TRBJ1-2; tentatively, D is TRBD1 (6 bases). Germline V gives CDR1 MNHEY, CDR2 SVGEGT. Trimming removed 6 bases from V and 4 bases from J, with 12 bases in between. The CDR3 is 13 amino acids. CDR3 loop: CASRRSGVYGYTF. The CDR3, as DNA: TGTGCCAGCAGAAGATCAGGGGTCTATGGCTACACCTTC.

This chain links TRBV4-1 with TRBJ2-6; D tentatively fits TRBD1 or TRBD2 (7 bases each). This CDR3 is 16 amino acids long. V lost 8 bases, J lost 2 bases, and 16 bases lay in between. The germline V gene has CDR1 MGHRA and CDR2 YSYEKL. CDR3 region: CASYPGGGPGANVLTF. CDR3 nucleotide sequence: TGCGCCAGCTACCCAGGGGGGGGCCCTGGGGCCAACGTCCTGACTTTC.

This clonotype showed up many times. The genes are TRBV19 and TRBJ1-2; tentatively, D is TRBD1 (5 bases). This CDR3 has 13 residues. Germline CDR1 reads LNHDA; CDR2 reads SQIVND (reference sequence). Deletions cut 3 bases from V and 8 bases from J, with 13 bases between. CDR3 amino acids: CASSMGREPGYTF. Here the CDR3 DNA reads TGTGCCAGTAGTATGGGACGGGAGCCCGGCTACACCTTC.

This clonotype has only a few counts. The junction departs from the called germline gene at one end, perhaps through a read error. The chain has TRBV11-3 and TRBJ2-7; D could derive from TRBD1 or TRBD2 (5 bases each). The CDR3 has 14 amino acids. In germline, CDR1 is SGHNT, CDR2 YENEEA. CDR3 coding DNA: TGTGCCAGCAGCTCGTTCGGGGCCCCCTACGAGCAGCACTTC. Its translation: CASSSFGAPYEQHF.

This clonotype was detected a few times. The CDR3 region has the DNA TGTGCCAGCAGCCAAGATTTGGGGATAGGGTATGGCTACACCTTC. This translates into CASSQDLGIGYGYTF. This rearrangement joins TRBV14 to TRBJ1-2; D not resolved. The CDR3 extends over 15 amino acids. Trimming stripped 0 bases from V and 5 bases from J, with 13 bases between. Germline lookup yields CDR1 SGHDN and CDR2 FVKESK.

On this clonotype: One end of the junction fails to match germline, which may point to a read error. The chain recombines TRBV7-9 with TRBJ1-2, with D hard to call. The CDR3 loop spans 14 amino acids. Germline V gene sequence: CDR1 SEHNR, CDR2 FQNEAQ (reference sequence). The CDR3, as DNA: TGTGCCAGCAGCTTAGTACCAGAGAACTATGGCTCCACCTTC. Its translation: CASSLVPENYGSTF. Filled out from reference TRBV7-9 and TRBJ1-2, the complete variable domain reads DTGVSQNPRHKITKRGQNVTFRCDPISEHNRLYWYRQTLGQGPEFLTYFQNEAQLEKSRLLSDRFSAERPKGSFSTLEIQRTEQGDSAMYLCASSLVPENYGSTFGSGTRLTVV.

This clonotype showed up just once. V gene TRBV7-6 combines with J gene TRBJ2-3; the D is unclear. The V end lost 5 bases, the J end lost 1 base, and 7 bases lay between the germline ends. CDR1 and CDR2 from the germline V gene are SGHVS and FNYEAQ. CDR3 length: 13 amino acids. The CDR3 loop is CASSPPGTDTQYF. The CDR3 DNA reads TGTGCCAGCAGCCCCCCGGGCACAGATACGCAGTATTTT.

This clonotype has just a few counts. The genes are TRBV5-5 and TRBJ2-2; unclear D gene. The CDR3 is made up of 16 amino acids. V was clipped by 0 bases and J by 1 base, with 10 bases between them. The germline gives CDR1 SGHKS, CDR2 YYEKEE (reference sequence). CDR3 sequence reads: CASSLAAEWNTGELFF. DNA for the CDR3: TGTGCCAGCAGCTTGGCGGCGGAGTGGAACACCGGGGAGCTGTTTTTT.

As for this clonotype: A junction end diverges from the germline sequence, so it may reflect a read error. V and J are TRBV5-1 and TRBJ2-2; 10 nucleotides agree with TRBD2. The CDR3 length is 16 residues. Germline V gene data show CDR1 as SGHRS and CDR2 as YFSETQ. The CDR3 bases are TGCGCCAGCAGCGACCCTAGCGGGGGTAACACCGGGAAGCTGTTTTTT. It codes for CASSDPSGGNTGKLFF.

The CDR3 sequence: CASSLAETGRTGELFF. Here the CDR3 DNA reads TGTGCCAGCAGCTTAGCCGAGACAGGGAGGACCGGGGAGCTGTTTTTT. This chain links TRBV7-8 with TRBJ2-2, with D maybe TRBD1 (7 bases). The germline V gene encodes CDR1 SGHVS and CDR2 FQNEAQ. V was pared by 0 bases and J by 5 bases, with 13 bases between. The CDR3 extends over 16 amino acids.

In its sample, this clonotype ranks as medium-sized. The chain carries TRBV20-1 and TRBJ2-7; TRBD1 is a possible D gene (5 bases). Between the trimmed V and J ends, which lost 6 bases and 5 bases, there was a span of 11 bases. CDR3 size: 11 residues. Germline V lookup: CDR1 DFQATT, CDR2 SNEGSKA (reference sequence). The CDR3 DNA follows: TGCAGTGCCCAAGACAGCCACGAGCAGTACTTC. This gives the protein CSAQDSHEQYF.